This note documents a single T cell receptor beta chain sequence. Its antigen is undetermined. Reverse transcription of all isolated RNA meant that expressed TCRB transcripts were sequenced. Profiled with immunoSEQ multiplex PCR; TCRdb holds only in-frame clones, not every one. The data show 150,000 or so clones, with around 63% seen just once and about 0.091% held by the top ten. V was trimmed by 1 base and J by 0 bases, leaving 6 bases between them. CDR3 length: 14 residues. CDR1 and CDR2 from the germline V gene are SGDLS and YYNGEE. The data derive from a study of beta chain features in type 1 diabetes. Study outcomes and limitations: Moderate but significant shortening of TCRB CDR3s was recorded in all four CD4+ subsets from Type 1 diabetes patients.

Source material: naive CD4+ T cells from blood. This clonotype originated in a man under 40 with type 1 diabetes. The gene calls are TRBV9 and TRBJ2-3; D not certain. The CDR3 region is CASSVFSSTDTQYF. The DNA for the CDR3 is TGTGCCAGCAGCGTATTTTCTAGCACAGATACGCAGTATTTT.